These 2 T cell receptor beta chains were all obtained from the same sample, sequenced in a study of blood T cells in healthy people across ages (dated by TCRdb to about 2015). Libraries were constructed by 5' RACE. TCRdb shows the sequencer as Illumina HiSeq 2500. A second PCR of roughly 6 to 11 cycles was run with a J-beta primer mix and a sample-barcoded 5' primer. The public reads were reprocessed in TCRdb via fastp at Q25 and MiXCR, keeping in-frame beta chains. Rows merge per CDR3 protein into single entries with the most common DNA and genes. The sample table holds around 1,000,000 distinct CDR3 sequences, of which roughly 24% were seen once. The ten most abundant clones make up less than 0.75% of the sample. These data also featured in a second study, about T cells of mothers and their children.

Sequenced material: blood. The receptors originated from a girl aged 2-9 years in good health.

The rearrangement links TRBV6-6 to TRBJ2-1; D remains unclear. CDR3 length: 10 amino acids. Trimming cost V 8 bases and J 10 bases, with 9 bases left between them. Germline CDR1 is MNHNY and CDR2 is SVGAGI (reference sequence). The CDR3 here is CASFLREQFF. In DNA form, the CDR3 reads TGTGCCAGCTTTCTTCGCGAGCAGTTCTTC.

V and J are TRBV11-2 and TRBJ2-2; weak D call: TRBD2 (5 bases). The germline V and J ends were trimmed by 5 bases and 1 base, with 29 bases remaining between them. Looked up from germline, CDR1 is SGHAT and CDR2 is FQNNGV. The CDR3 has 21 amino acids. The CDR3 coding sequence is TGTGCCAGCAGCATACAGACTGACCGTACGTTGACTATAAGGAACACCGGGGAGCTGTTTTTT. This encodes CASSIQTDRTLTIRNTGELFF.